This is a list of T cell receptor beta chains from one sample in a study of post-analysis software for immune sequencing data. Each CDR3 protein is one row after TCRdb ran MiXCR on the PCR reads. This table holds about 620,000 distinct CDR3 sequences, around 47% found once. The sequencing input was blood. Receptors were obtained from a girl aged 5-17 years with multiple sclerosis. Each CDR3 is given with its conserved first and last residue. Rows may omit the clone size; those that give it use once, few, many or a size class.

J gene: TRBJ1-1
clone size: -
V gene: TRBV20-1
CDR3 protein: CSAREGALGGEAFF

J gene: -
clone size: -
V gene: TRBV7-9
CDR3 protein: CASSPRTAAETQYF

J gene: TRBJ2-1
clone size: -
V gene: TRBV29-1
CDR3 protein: CSALKAGVYNEQFF

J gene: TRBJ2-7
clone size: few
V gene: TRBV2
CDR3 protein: CASNLDRGTYEQYF

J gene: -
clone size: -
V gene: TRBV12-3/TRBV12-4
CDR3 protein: CASSPPLGPTSEQYF

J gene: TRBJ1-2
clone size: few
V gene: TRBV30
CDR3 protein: CAWSVLPRGYTF

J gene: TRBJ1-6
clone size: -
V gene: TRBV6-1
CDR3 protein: CASRRLWTGQRLLNSPLHF

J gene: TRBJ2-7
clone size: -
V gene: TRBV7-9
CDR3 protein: CASSSRLREQYF

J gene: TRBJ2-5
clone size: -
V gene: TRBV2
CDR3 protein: CASSVRSGVRLARETQYF

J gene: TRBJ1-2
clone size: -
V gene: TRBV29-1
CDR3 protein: CSVLSAYGYTF

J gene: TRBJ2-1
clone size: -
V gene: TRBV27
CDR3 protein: CASRLGSDNEQFF

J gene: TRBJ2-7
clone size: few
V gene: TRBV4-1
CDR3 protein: CASSQVGTRPIEQYF

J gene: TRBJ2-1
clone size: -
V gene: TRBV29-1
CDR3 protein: CSGWDNEQFF

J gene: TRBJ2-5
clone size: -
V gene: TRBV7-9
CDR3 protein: CASSPPMPEQYF

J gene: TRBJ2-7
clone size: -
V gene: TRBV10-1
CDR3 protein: CASSEFPRDRGYEQYF

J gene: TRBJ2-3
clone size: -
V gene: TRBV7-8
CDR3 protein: CASSSDPGLRTQYF

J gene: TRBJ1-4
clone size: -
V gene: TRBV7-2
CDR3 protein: CASSLMSQLNEKLFF

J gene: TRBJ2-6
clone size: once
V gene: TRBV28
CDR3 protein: CASNPGLGSTGANVLTF

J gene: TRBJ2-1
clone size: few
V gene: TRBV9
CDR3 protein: CASSVEYEQFF

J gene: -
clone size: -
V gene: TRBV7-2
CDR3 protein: CASSSLAGASGETQYF

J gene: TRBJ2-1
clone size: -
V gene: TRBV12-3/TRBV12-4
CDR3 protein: CASSGLAAGSAYNEQFF

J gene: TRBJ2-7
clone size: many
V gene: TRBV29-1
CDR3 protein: CSVGQDTYEQYF

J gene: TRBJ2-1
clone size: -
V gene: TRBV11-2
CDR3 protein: CASSLAPREASYNEQFF

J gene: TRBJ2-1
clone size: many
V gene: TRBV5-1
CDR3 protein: CASSLAGGNEQFF

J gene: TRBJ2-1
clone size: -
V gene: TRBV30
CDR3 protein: CAWTRGSLRNEQFF

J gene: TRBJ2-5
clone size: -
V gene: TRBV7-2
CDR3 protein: CASSLSRGEATQYF

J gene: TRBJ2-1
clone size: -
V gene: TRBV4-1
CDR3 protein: CASSQFTQRNNEQFF

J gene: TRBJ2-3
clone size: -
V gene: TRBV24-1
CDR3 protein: CATSDVSSGILTDTQYF

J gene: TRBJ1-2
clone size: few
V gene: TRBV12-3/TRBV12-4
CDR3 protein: CAARDSSGYTF

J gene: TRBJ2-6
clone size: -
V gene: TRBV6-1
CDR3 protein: CATGSRDSDFGANVLTF

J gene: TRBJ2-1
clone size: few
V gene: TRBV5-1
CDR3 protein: CASSHLSGRTYNEQFF

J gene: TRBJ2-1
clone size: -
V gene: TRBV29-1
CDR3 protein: CSVGRGLSFDEQFF

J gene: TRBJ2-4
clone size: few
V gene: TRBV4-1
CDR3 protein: CASSQGRRAGGKNIQYF

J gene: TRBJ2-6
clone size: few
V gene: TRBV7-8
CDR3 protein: CASSIDRSGANVLTF

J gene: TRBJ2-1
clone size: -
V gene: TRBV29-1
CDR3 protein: CSVEKRRNEQFF

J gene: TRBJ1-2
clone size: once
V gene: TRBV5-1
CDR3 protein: CASSLDRELYGYTF

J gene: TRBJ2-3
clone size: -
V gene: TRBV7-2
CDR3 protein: CASSSGYNTDTQYF

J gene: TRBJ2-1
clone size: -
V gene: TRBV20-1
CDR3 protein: CSASPGTLGGLGGEYNEQFF

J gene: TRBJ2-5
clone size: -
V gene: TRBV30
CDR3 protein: CAWSSGPQETQYF

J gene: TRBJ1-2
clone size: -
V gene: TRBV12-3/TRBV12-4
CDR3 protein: CASSRTDRYGYTF

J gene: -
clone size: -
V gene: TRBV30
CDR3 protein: CAWRGSAGGRNEQYF

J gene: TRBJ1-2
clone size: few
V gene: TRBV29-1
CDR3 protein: CSVEFRGVAGGSSGVGYTF

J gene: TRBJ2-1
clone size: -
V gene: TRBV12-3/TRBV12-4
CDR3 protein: CASSAGERGEQFF

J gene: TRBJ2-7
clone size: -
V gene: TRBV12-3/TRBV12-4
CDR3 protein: CASSFSAGDAYEQYF

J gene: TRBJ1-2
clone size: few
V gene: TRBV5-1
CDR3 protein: CASSFPGEANYGYTF

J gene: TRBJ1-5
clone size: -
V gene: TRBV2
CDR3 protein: CASRNRVQQPQHF

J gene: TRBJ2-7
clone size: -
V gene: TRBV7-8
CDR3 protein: CASSSRVTGSSYEQYF

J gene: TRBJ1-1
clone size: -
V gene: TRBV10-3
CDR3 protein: CAISESGQGHTEAFF

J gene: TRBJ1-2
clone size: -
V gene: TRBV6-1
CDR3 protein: CASRAGTDLYGYTF

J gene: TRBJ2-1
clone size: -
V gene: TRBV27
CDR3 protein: CASTTQRGGVDEQFF

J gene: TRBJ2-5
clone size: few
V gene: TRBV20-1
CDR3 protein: CSAEDGETQYF

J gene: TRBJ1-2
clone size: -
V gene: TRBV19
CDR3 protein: CASSYDRVYGYTF

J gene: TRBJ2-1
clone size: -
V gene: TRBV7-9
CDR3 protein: CASSLPAGVYSEQFF

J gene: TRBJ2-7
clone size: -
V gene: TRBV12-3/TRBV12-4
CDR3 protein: CASRNRGSYEQYF

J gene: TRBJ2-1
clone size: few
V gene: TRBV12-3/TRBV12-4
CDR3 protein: CASRGLGYNEQFF

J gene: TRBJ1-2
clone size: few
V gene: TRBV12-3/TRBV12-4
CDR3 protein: CASSWTGGRVYYGYTF

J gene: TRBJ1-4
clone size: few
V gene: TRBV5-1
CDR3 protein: CASSLDEAGPEKLFF

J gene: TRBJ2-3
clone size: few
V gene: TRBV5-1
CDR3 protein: CASSLTSHTDTQYF